The sample holds a few counts of the clone carrying this TCR beta chain. Read sequence stops 3 residues before the CDR3 end, and the germline J gene provides the missing end. Here immunoSEQ multiplex PCR was the method, and the copy in TCRdb shows in-frame clones only, minus some. This sample comprises some 64,000 clones, none seen once only. The data originate from a study of T cell clonality in common variable immunodeficiency. CDR3 length: 15 residues. CDR1 and CDR2 (germline): SGHAT, FQNNGV. With 3 bases removed from V and 2 bases from J, the gap between germline ends came to 13 bases. The clonotype was recovered from a person aged 18 to 69 in good health. The chain couples TRBV11-2 to TRBJ2-5, with D perhaps TRBD2 (6 bases). Sample: peripheral blood mononuclear cells. CDR3 sequence: CASSLTGRRQETQYF. The DNA read from the CDR3 is TGTGCCAGCAGCTTGACGGGGAGGCGTCAAGAGACC.